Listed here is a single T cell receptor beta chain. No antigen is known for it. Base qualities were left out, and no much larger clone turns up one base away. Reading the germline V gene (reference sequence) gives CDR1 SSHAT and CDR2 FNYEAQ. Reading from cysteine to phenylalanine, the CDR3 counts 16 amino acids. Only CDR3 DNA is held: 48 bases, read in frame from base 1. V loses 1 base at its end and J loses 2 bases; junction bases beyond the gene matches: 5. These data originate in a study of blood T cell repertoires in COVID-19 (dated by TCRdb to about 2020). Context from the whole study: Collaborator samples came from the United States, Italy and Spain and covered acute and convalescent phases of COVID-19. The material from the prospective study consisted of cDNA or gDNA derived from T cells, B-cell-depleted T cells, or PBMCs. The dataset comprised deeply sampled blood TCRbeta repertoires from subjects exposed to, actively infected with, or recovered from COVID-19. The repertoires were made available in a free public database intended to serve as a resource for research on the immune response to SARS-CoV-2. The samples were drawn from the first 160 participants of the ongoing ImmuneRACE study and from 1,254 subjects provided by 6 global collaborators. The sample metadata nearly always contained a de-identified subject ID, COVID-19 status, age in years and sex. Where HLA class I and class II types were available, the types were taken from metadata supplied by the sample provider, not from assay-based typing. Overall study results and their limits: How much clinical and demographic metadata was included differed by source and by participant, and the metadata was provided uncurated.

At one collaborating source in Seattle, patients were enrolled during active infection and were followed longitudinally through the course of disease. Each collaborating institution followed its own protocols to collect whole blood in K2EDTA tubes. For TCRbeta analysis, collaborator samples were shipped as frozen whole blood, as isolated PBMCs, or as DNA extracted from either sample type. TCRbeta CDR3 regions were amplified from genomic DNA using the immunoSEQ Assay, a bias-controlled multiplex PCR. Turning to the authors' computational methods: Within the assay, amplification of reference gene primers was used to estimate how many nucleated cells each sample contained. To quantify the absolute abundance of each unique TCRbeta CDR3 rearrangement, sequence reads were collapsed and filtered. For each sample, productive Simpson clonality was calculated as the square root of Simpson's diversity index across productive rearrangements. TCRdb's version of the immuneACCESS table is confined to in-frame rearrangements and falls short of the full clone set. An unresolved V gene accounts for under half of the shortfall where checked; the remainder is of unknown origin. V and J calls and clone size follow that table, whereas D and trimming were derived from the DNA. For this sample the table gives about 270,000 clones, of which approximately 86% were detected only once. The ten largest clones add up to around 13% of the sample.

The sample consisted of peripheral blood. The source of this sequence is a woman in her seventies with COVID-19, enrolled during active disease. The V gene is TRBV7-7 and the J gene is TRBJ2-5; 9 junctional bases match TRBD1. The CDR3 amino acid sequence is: CASSLDSGQGQETQYF. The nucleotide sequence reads TGTGCCAGCAGCTTAGACTCGGGACAGGGACAAGAGACCCAGTACTTC.